This is a list of T cell receptor beta chains from one sample in a study of blood T cell repertoires in COVID-19. The repertoire was sequenced with immunoSEQ multiplex PCR; TCRdb's copy has only in-frame clones and lacks some. The data contain a few hundred thousand clones, approximately 86% of them singletons. Material: peripheral blood. The receptors come from a middle-aged man who had recovered from COVID-19. CDR3s include the opening cysteine and the closing phenylalanine or tryptophan. D genes are given only for firm matches. Rows may omit the clone size; those that give it use once, few, many or a size class.

V	size	J	D	DNA	CDR3
TRBV19	.	TRBJ1-4	TRBD1	TGTGCCAGTAGTCCAGGGGACAGGGCAGGTGAAAAACTGTTTTTT	CASSPGDRAGEKLFF
TRBV7-8	.	TRBJ2-2	.	TGTGCCAGCAGCTTAGCGAGTGGCGGGATGGTCACCGGGGAGCTGTTTTTT	CASSLASGGMVTGELFF
TRBV27	.	TRBJ2-7	TRBD1	TGTGCCAGCAGTTTGGGACAGCGCTACGAGCAGTACTTC	CASSLGQRYEQYF
TRBV12-3/TRBV12-4	.	TRBJ2-7	.	TGTGCCAGCAGTTTAGCGGGAGTAGCCGAGCAGTACTTC	CASSLAGVAEQYF
TRBV5-5	.	TRBJ2-7	.	TGTGCCAGCAGCCCGGTGGGGGGGCCGGAGCAGTACTTC	CASSPVGGPEQYF
TRBV4-3	.	TRBJ1-5	TRBD1	TGCGCCAGCAGCCAAGAAGCAGGGGGTCAGCCCCAGCATTTT	CASSQEAGGQPQHF
TRBV29-1	.	TRBJ2-5	TRBD2	TGCAGCGGAGCTAGCGGGGGAGGAGAGACCCAGTACTTC	CSGASGGGETQYF
TRBV3-1/TRBV3-2	.	TRBJ2-7	.	TGTGCCAGCAGCACCCCTGGGGGCACTCGCTCCTACGAGCAGTACTTC	CASSTPGGTRSYEQYF
TRBV23-1	.	TRBJ2-3	.	TGCGCCAGCAGTCGCTTCCCTCTAGCGCTGCCAGATACGCAGTATTTT	CASSRFPLALPDTQYF
TRBV5-4	.	TRBJ2-5	TRBD1	TGTGCCAGCAGCTTGGACAGACAGGGGGAGAAGACCCAGTACTTC	CASSLDRQGEKTQYF
TRBV7-9	.	TRBJ2-3	TRBD2	TGTGCCAGCAGCTTTCGGACTAGCCTTACGCAGTATTTT	CASSFRTSLTQYF
TRBV7-9	.	TRBJ2-1	.	TGTGCCAGCAGCTCCCCTGGGGCGGGACAGAATGAGCAGTTCTTC	CASSSPGAGQNEQFF
TRBV29-1	.	TRBJ2-6	.	TGCAGCGCCGTCTTAGCATCCGGGGCCAACGTCCTGACTTTC	CSAVLASGANVLTF
TRBV12-5	.	TRBJ2-7	TRBD2	TGTGCTAGTGCCCTCAGCGGGAATCGGTACGAGCAGTACTTC	CASALSGNRYEQYF
TRBV7-9	.	TRBJ1-2	.	TGTGCCAGCAGCCCAGAAGTCAGCTATGGCTACACCTTC	CASSPEVSYGYTF
TRBV15	.	TRBJ2-1	TRBD2	TGTGCCACCAGCAGAGAGACTAGCGGAGTCAATGAGCAGTTCTTC	CATSRETSGVNEQFF
TRBV7-6	.	TRBJ1-5	.	TGTGCCAGCAGCTTAGAAGCGGCTCAACGGCCCCAGCATTTT	CASSLEAAQRPQHF
TRBV5-4	.	TRBJ2-1	TRBD2	TGTGCCAGCAGCATAGCGGGTTTGCTTAATCGGGAGCAGTTCTTC	CASSIAGLLNREQFF
TRBV7-6	.	TRBJ2-3	.	TGTGCCAGCAGCTTAATCGCGATGAGCACAGATACGCAGTATTTT	CASSLIAMSTDTQYF
TRBV29-1	.	TRBJ2-5	TRBD2	TGCAGCGTTAGTTCAAGCGGGGGGGCCTTGGAGACCCAGTACTTC	CSVSSSGGALETQYF
TRBV5-5	.	TRBJ1-1	TRBD1	TGTGCCAGCAGCTTGGTTCCAACCGGGACAGGTTTCGGAGAAGCTTTCTTT	CASSLVPTGTGFGEAFF
TRBV6-2/TRBV6-3	.	TRBJ2-1	TRBD2	TGTGCCAGCAGTAACCTAGCGGGGCCAGTGGGGGATGAGCAGTTCTTC	CASSNLAGPVGDEQFF
TRBV7-8	.	TRBJ2-7	TRBD2	TGTGCCAGCAGCTTAGTTGGAGCGGGAGGGTCCTACGAGCAGTACTTC	CASSLVGAGGSYEQYF
TRBV9	few	TRBJ2-2	TRBD2	TGTGCCAGCAGCGTAGATAGCGGGGGAGGAGTGTACGGGGAGCTGTTTTTT	CASSVDSGGGVYGELFF
TRBV6-5	.	TRBJ2-3	.	TGTGCCAGCAGTTACTTTCCTAGCAGAGACTCAGATACGCAGTATTTT	CASSYFPSRDSDTQYF
TRBV6-2/TRBV6-3	.	TRBJ2-2	TRBD2	TGTGCCAGCAGTCATCTAGCGGGAGGGCCCGGGGAGCTGTTTTTT	CASSHLAGGPGELFF
TRBV7-6	.	TRBJ2-2	TRBD1	TGTGCCAGCAGCTTAGGACAGGGACCGAACACCGGGGAGCTGTTTTTT	CASSLGQGPNTGELFF
TRBV5-1	.	TRBJ2-7	.	TGCGCCAGCAGCTTGGGTCTAGGGAGCCCCTACGAGCAGTACTTC	CASSLGLGSPYEQYF